This entry describes one T cell receptor (beta chain). Its specific antigen is unknown. No much larger clonotype is one base removed from it; base qualities were not supplied. Other DNA sequences in this specimen translate into the identical CDR3. Reading the label with the study, this specimen's treatment or condition is: about 20 received Ad26.COV2.S at low or high dose, single or two shots; several received placebo; per-sample allocation not given. Repertoires of vaccine and placebo recipients were sequenced from samples collected on day 63 after the first injection. Between 29 July and 7 August 2020, Cohort 1b enrolled some 25 adults aged 18-55 years at one site in Boston, USA. As a vaccine, Ad26.COV2.S was a replication-incompetent adenovirus type 26 vector that expressed a prefusion-stabilized SARS-CoV-2 spike protein derived from the original Wuhan strain. This record belongs to a study of Ad26.COV2.S vaccination and SARS-CoV-2 variants (dated by TCRdb to about 2021). For the study in its entirety: Vaccine-arm donors were drawn from COV1001, a multicentre, randomized, double-blind, placebo-controlled phase I-IIa trial of Ad26.COV2.S in healthy adults. Ad26.COV2.S was administered intramuscularly at a dose of 5x10^10 or 1x10^11 viral particles, either as one shot or as two shots given 56 days apart. Sequencing of the TCRbeta repertoire served to evaluate the specificity and breadth of SARS-CoV-2-reactive T cell receptors following Ad26.COV2.S vaccination. A total of around 32 samples were included in the TCR-sequenced set, comprising roughly 19 Ad26.COV2.S vaccine recipients, 5 placebo recipients and 8 SARS-CoV-2 convalescent individuals. Participants in the trial were split at random into five groups of five each, receiving low-dose or high-dose Ad26.COV2.S once or twice, or else placebo on both occasions. Investigators did not know the trial group allocation while performing experiments and assessing outcomes.

The immunoSEQ Assay was used to sequence TCRbeta CDR3 regions. After extraction, genomic DNA underwent amplification by bias-controlled multiplex PCR, followed by high-throughput sequencing. Regarding the original processing steps: To quantify the absolute abundance of each unique TCRbeta CDR3 region, sequences were collapsed and filtered. T cell fraction was estimated by normalizing TCRbeta template counts to usable DNA, which was measured by amplifying reference genes present in all nucleated cells. Repertoire TCRs were annotated as SARS-CoV-2-specific when V gene, CDR3 amino acid sequence and J gene were exactly matched to a known reactive TCR set. MIRA supplied the reference SARS-CoV-2 TCR set, which was filtered for enrichment in COVID-19-positive ImmuneCODE repertoires so that public or cross-reactive TCRs were removed. Drawing on the MIRA antigens, annotated TCRs were analysed further at the level of specific ORF or position within ORF. Depth was the summed frequency of annotated unique rearrangements, while breadth was defined as annotated unique rearrangements over total unique productive rearrangements. Two-sided Wilcoxon rank-sum tests were applied when comparing TCR breadth between groups. TCRdb holds this immuneACCESS table with in-frame rearrangements only. Some clones are missing; in checked studies, unresolved V genes explain under half, and the rest has no known cause. The DNA was the basis for D and trimming; V, J and clone size are from that table. The sample profile shows roughly 700,000 clones; approximately 88% of them were found once. Over 1.3% of the sample goes to the ten largest clones.

The research as a whole found: It was noted by the authors that total T cell responses may have been underestimated by the TCR breadth and depth analyses. Non-spike TCR breadth was comparable between vaccine and placebo recipients, consistent with the vaccine containing only spike. The study lacked the statistical power to compare responses across vaccine doses or regimens. After vaccination, spike-specific CD8+ and CD4+ T cell responses were reported to show substantial breadth. Spike-specific TCR breadth was higher in Ad26.COV2.S recipients than in placebo recipients (P = 0.0014).

The CDR3, from cysteine to phenylalanine, totals 12 residues. The retained sequence is limited to the CDR3, 36 bases, with the frame set at the first base. Trimming at the junction amounts to 1 base on V and 4 bases on J, and the germline ends lie 7 bases apart. Based on the germline V gene (reference sequence), the CDR1 and CDR2 sequences are GTSNPN and SVGIG. Rearrangement joined TRBV30 to TRBJ1-2, with a weak D call of TRBD1 (6 bases match). The sequence derives from a person between 18 and 65 years old who received the Ad26.COV2.S COVID-19 vaccine or a placebo. The source was peripheral blood, collected in a trial of Ad26.COV2.S vaccine versus placebo. The DNA sequence reads TGTGCCTGGAGTGGGGGGCCCTATGGCTACACCTTC. It translates to CAWSGGPYGYTF.